The entry below gives a single T cell receptor beta chain sequence along with its context. The antigen remains unidentified. This likely comes from a read error, as the CDR3 has no conserved phenylalanine or tryptophan at its end. The sample is drawn from a study of CD8 T cells in ankylosing spondylitis. Study-level points and caveats: Clones that were linked to disease were CD8+ and were relatively rare in peripheral blood. Some of these motif variants have turned up before, in reports on reactive arthritis synovial fluid and blood.

Trimming took 2 bases from V and 0 from J, leaving 7 bases between them. CDR1 and CDR2 (germline): MNHEY, SMNVEV (reference sequence). This CDR3 has 15 amino acids. Quantitative 5'-RACE was performed with molecular barcodes, and it yielded the TCR beta libraries. Each CDR3 protein is one row after TCRdb ran MiXCR on the 5' RACE reads. The sample has about 220,000 distinct CDR3 sequences, over 9.5% seen once. The sample was blood, either unsorted or a sorted T cell fraction (not recorded which). This sequence originates from a male donor with ankylosing spondylitis or in good health (not recorded which). The rearrangement joins TRBV27 to TRBJ2-2; D unresolved. The chain's CDR3 is CASSLESSNTGELFL. CDR3 nucleotide sequence: TGTGCCAGCAGTTTAGAGAGCTCGAACACCGGGGAGCTGTTTCTT.